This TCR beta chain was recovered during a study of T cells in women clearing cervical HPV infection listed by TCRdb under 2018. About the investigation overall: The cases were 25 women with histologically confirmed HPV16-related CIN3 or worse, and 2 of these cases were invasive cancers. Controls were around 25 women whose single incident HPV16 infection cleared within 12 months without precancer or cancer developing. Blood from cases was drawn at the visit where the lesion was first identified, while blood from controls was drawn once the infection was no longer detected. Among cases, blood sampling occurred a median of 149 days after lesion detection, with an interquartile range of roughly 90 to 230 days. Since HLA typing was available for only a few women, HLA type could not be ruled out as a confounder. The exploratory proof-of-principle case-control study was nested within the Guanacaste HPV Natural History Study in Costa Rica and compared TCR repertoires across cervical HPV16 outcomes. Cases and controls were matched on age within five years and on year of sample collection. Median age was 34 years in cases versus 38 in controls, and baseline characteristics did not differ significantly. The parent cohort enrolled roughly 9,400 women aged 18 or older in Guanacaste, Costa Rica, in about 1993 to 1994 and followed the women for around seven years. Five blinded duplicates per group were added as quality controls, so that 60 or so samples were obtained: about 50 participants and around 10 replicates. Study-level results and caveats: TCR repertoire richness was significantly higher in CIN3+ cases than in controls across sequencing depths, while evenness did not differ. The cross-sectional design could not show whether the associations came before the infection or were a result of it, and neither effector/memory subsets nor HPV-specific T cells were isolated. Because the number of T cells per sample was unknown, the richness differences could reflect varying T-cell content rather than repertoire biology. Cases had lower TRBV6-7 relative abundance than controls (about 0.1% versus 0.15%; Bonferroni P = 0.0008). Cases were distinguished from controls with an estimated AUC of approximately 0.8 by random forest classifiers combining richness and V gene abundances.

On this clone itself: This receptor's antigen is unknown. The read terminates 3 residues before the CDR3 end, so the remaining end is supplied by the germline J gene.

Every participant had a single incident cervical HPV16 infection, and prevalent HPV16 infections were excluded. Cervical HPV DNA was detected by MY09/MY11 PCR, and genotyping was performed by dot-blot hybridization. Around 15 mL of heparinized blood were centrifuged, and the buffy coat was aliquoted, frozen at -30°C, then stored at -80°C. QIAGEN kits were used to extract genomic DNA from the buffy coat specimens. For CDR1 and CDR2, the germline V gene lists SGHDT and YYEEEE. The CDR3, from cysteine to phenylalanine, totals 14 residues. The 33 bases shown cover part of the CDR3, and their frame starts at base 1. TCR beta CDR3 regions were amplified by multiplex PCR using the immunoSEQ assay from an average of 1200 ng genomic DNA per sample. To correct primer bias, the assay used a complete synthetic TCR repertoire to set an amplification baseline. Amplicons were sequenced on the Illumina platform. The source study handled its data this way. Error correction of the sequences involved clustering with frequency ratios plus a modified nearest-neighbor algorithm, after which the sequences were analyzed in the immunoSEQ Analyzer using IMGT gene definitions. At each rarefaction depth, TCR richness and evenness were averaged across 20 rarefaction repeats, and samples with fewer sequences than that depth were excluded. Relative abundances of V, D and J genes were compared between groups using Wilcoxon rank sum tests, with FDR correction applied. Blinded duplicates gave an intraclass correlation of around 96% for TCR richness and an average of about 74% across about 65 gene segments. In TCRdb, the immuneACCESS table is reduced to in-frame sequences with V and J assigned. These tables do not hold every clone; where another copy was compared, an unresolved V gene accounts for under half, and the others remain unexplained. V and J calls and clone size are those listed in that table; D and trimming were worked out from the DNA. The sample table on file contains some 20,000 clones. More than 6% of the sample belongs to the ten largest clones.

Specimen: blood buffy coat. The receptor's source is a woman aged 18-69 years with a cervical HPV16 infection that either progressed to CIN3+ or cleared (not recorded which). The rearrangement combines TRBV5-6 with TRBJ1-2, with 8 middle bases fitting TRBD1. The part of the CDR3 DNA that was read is TGTGCCAGCAGCTTTGACAGGGGCGATAGGGGC. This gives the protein CASSFDRGDRG. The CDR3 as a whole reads CASSFDRGDRGYTF.